This entry describes one TCR beta chain. These data originate in a study of blood T cell repertoires in COVID-19. The CDR3 extends over 14 amino acids. V dropped 4 bases and J dropped 1 base, with 10 bases sitting between them. The germline V gene encodes CDR1 KGHSH and CDR2 LQKENI. Per the study methods: Reference gene primers were amplified, and this amplification served to estimate nucleated cell counts. Data came from immunoSEQ multiplex PCR; TCRdb stores just in-frame clones and leaves some out. V and J calls and clone size are given by that table; D and trimming were obtained from the DNA. In the table there are 110,000 or so clones, approximately 85% of which are singletons.

The chain recombines TRBV18 with TRBJ1-1, with a possible D match to TRBD1 (6 bases). The TCR was taken from a man aged 35 to 55 with acute or convalescent COVID-19. Input material: peripheral blood. The CDR3 region has the DNA TGTGCCAGCTCACGGGACAACGGGAACACTGAAGCTTTCTTT. Residues: CASSRDNGNTEAFF. The variable domain in full, completed from reference TRBV18 and TRBJ1-1, reads NAGVMQNPRHLVRRRGQEARLRCSPMKGHSHVYWYRQLPEEGLKFMVYLQKENIIDESGMPKERFSAEFPKEGPSILRIQQVVRGDSAAYFCASSRDNGNTEAFFGQGTRLTVV.